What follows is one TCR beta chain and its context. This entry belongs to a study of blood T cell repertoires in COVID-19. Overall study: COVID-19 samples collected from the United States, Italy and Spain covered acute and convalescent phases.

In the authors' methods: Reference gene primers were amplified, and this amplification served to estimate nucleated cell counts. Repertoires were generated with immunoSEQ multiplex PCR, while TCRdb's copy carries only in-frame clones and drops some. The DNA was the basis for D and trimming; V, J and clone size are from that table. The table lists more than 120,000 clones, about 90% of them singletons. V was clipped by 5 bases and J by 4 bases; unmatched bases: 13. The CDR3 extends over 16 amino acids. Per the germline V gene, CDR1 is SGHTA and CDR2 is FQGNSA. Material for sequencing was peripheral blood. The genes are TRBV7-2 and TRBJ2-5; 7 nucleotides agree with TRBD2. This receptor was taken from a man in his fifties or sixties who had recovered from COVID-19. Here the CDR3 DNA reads TGTGCCAGCAGCCCACCCCGTGGGGGGGGTGGAGAGACCCAGTACTTC. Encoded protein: CASSPPRGGGGETQYF.